The sequence of this T cell receptor (beta chain) was determined in a study of immune evolution from preneoplasia to lung adenocarcinoma. Germline V CDR1 and CDR2: SGHRS, YFSETQ. The germline V and J ends were trimmed by 4 bases and 5 bases, with 12 bases remaining between them. The CDR3 extends over 13 amino acids. H&E slides confirmed each diagnosis, reviewed by two pathologists independently. This clone was recorded only once. Measured with immunoSEQ multiplex PCR; TCRdb has only the in-frame clones, and not every one. Of 4,500 to 6,500 clones listed, around 77% are singletons. The clonotype originates from a person aged 45 to 69 with lung adenocarcinoma. The sample was FFPE normal lung tissue adjacent to the tumor. This chain connects TRBV5-1 to TRBJ2-5; TRBD2 is a possible D gene (5 bases). DNA of the CDR3: TGCGCCAGCAGCCTAGGACTGGGGGAGACCCAGTACTTC. Its translation: CASSLGLGETQYF.